This is a list of T cell receptor beta chains from one sample in a study of response to subunit inactivated influenza vaccine. TCRdb redid the calling of the RT-PCR reads with MiXCR, one entry per CDR3 protein. The sample lists around 540,000 distinct CDR3 sequences; roughly 10% were seen once. The specimen was PBMCs from blood, collected on the day of vaccination. These receptors were obtained from a man between 45 and 60 years old who received an inactivated influenza vaccine. Each CDR3 is given with its conserved first and last residue. The D gene is left open where the match is weak. The listing skips clone size in some rows; elsewhere it reads once, few, many or a size class.

J: TRBJ2-7
size: few
V: TRBV4-1
D: TRBD2
DNA: TGCGCCAGCAGCCAAGATGGGACTAGCTCTTCCTACGAGCAGTACTTC
CDR3: CASSQDGTSSSYEQYF

J: TRBJ2-4
size: few
V: TRBV6-1
D: TRBD1
DNA: TGTGCCAGCAGTGAACTAGGACAGGGTAAAAACATTCAGTACTTC
CDR3: CASSELGQGKNIQYF

J: TRBJ1-6
size: -
V: TRBV6-1
D: -
DNA: TGTGCCAGCAGTGAACTGGACAGTAATTCACCCCTCCACTTT
CDR3: CASSELDSNSPLHF

J: TRBJ2-7
size: -
V: TRBV20-1
D: -
DNA: TGCAGTGCCACCCCACCACAGGGGACTTACTACGAGCAGTACTTC
CDR3: CSATPPQGTYYEQYF

J: TRBJ1-3
size: -
V: TRBV28
D: -
DNA: TGTGCCAGCAGGGGGGGTGGATCTGGAAACACCATATATTTT
CDR3: CASRGGGSGNTIYF

J: TRBJ2-1
size: -
V: TRBV5-1
D: -
DNA: TGCGCCAGCAGCTTGGTCTTTGGACACGATTCGGTTCAGCTCTTC
CDR3: CASSLVFGHDSVQLF

J: TRBJ2-3
size: many
V: TRBV29-1
D: TRBD1
DNA: TGCAGCGTCGCCAGGGGGAGCACAGATACGCAGTATTTT
CDR3: CSVARGSTDTQYF

J: TRBJ2-7
size: -
V: TRBV7-9
D: -
DNA: TGTGCCAGCAGCTCGATACCCGGAGTCCCCCGCGCCTACAAGCAGTACTTC
CDR3: CASSSIPGVPRAYKQYF

J: TRBJ2-7
size: many
V: TRBV20-1
D: -
DNA: TGCAGTGCCACGGGACAATCCTACGAGCAGTACTTC
CDR3: CSATGQSYEQYF

J: TRBJ2-3
size: few
V: TRBV4-3
D: TRBD2
DNA: TGCGCCAGCAGCACCGGGGGAGCGGGAGGGCCGGATACGCAGTATTTT
CDR3: CASSTGGAGGPDTQYF

J: TRBJ2-5
size: -
V: TRBV15
D: TRBD1
DNA: TGTGCCACCAGCAGAGTTGGACAGGGGTTTTCAGAGACCCAGTACTTC
CDR3: CATSRVGQGFSETQYF

J: TRBJ2-3
size: -
V: TRBV7-8
D: TRBD2
DNA: TGTGCCAGCAGCCCACTAGCGGGAGGCGGAGATACGCAGTATTTT
CDR3: CASSPLAGGGDTQYF

J: TRBJ2-5
size: -
V: TRBV12-3/TRBV12-4
D: TRBD1
DNA: TGTGCCAGCAGCGAGACAGGGGAGACCCAGTACTTC
CDR3: CASSETGETQYF

J: TRBJ2-4
size: few
V: TRBV5-6
D: -
DNA: TGTGCCAGCAGCTTGGCCAGGCCGATAGCCAAAAACATTCAGTACTTC
CDR3: CASSLARPIAKNIQYF

J: TRBJ2-2
size: few
V: TRBV5-1
D: TRBD2
DNA: TGCGCCAGCAGCTTGTCGTGGGCGGGAGCGAGTACCGGGGAGCTGTTTTTT
CDR3: CASSLSWAGASTGELFF

J: TRBJ2-7
size: few
V: TRBV20-1
D: -
DNA: TGCAGTGTGGGCGACTATTCCTACGAGCAGTACTTC
CDR3: CSVGDYSYEQYF

J: TRBJ2-5
size: -
V: TRBV7-2
D: -
DNA: TGTGCCAGCAGCCCCCGGGGAGTTCGGGTCCAAGAGACCCAGTACTTC
CDR3: CASSPRGVRVQETQYF